The rows below give T cell receptor beta chains drawn from one sample of a study of circulating and synovial CD4+ cells in juvenile arthritis. Assay used: immunoSEQ multiplex PCR; TCRdb lists only in-frame clones, some missing. This table has about 33,000 clones, nearly 95% appearing once. Sequencing was carried out using CD4+ T cells from blood. These TCRs come from a human donor with juvenile idiopathic arthritis. CDR3s include the opening cysteine and the closing phenylalanine or tryptophan. The D gene is left open where the match is weak. Not all rows give a size; the values are once, few, many and, for expanded clones, a class.

d_gene,abundance,j_gene,v_gene,CDR3nt,CDR3aa
.,.,TRBJ1-2,TRBV19,TGTGCCAGTAGTCTGCAGTATGGCTACACCTTC,CASSLQYGYTF
.,.,TRBJ1-3,TRBV28,TGTGCCAGCAGTTCCCAGGGATCTGGAAACACCATATATTTT,CASSSQGSGNTIYF
TRBD2,.,TRBJ2-1,TRBV11-2,TGTGCCAGCAGCTTACCGAGCGGGAGGGCCGAGGATGAGCAGTTCTTC,CASSLPSGRAEDEQFF
.,once,TRBJ1-3,TRBV9,TGTGCCAGCAGCGTAGCACCTCAACAGGGTAACGGAAACACCATATATTTT,CASSVAPQQGNGNTIYF
.,.,TRBJ2-5,TRBV6-5,TGTGCCAGCAGTTACTCGCGCAGGGCCCAAGAGACCCAGTACTTC,CASSYSRRAQETQYF
.,.,TRBJ2-7,TRBV11-2,TGTGCCAGCAGCTTAGAGTGGGGGGTAGCCTACGAGCAGTACTTC,CASSLEWGVAYEQYF
.,once,TRBJ2-5,TRBV7-2,TGTGCCAGCAGCTTAACAGGTGGATTTCAAGAGACCCAGTACTTC,CASSLTGGFQETQYF
TRBD2,.,TRBJ2-7,TRBV4-1,TGCGCCAGCAGCCAAGGGACTAGCGGGAATTGGGCCTACGAGCAGTACTTC,CASSQGTSGNWAYEQYF
.,.,TRBJ2-1,TRBV7-2,TGTGCCAGCAGATCGGGTCCGGCCGTCGCTAACGATGAGCAGTTCTTC,CASRSGPAVANDEQFF
.,.,TRBJ2-3,TRBV10-3,TGTGCCATCAGCGACAGGTCGGATACGCAGTATTTT,CAISDRSDTQYF
.,.,TRBJ1-4,TRBV10-3,TGTGCCATCAGCGGCTCCAGGGGTGAAAAACTGTTTTTT,CAISGSRGEKLFF
.,.,TRBJ1-1,TRBV28,TGTGCCAGCACCTCTGTTGGACAAAGGAACACTGAAGCTTTCTTT,CASTSVGQRNTEAFF
TRBD1,.,TRBJ1-5,TRBV28,TGTGCCAGCAGACTACAGGGGGCCAGTCAGCCCCAGCATTTT,CASRLQGASQPQHF
.,.,TRBJ2-7,TRBV27,TGTGCCAGCAGTTTATCACTCGGGGGTGGGGAGCAGTACTTC,CASSLSLGGGEQYF
.,.,TRBJ2-7,TRBV7-2,TGTGCCAGCAGCTCCCCCGGGCGGGGCAACTCCTACGAGCAGTACTTC,CASSSPGRGNSYEQYF
.,.,TRBJ2-2,TRBV28,TGTGCCAGCAGTTTACGGCCAGGGGGGACCGGGGAGCTGTTTTTT,CASSLRPGGTGELFF
.,once,TRBJ1-2,TRBV7-9,TGTGCCAGCAGCTCTCCTTCGGAGTCGGAAGTATATGGCTACACCTTC,CASSSPSESEVYGYTF
.,.,TRBJ2-7,TRBV28,TGTGCCAGCAGGACCGGGGTACTCTACGAGCAGTACTTC,CASRTGVLYEQYF
.,.,TRBJ1-4,TRBV28,TGTGCCAGCAGTTTGTTCTGTTATTTTATACGGACATTTGAACGGTTTTTT,CASSLFCYFIRTFERFF
.,.,TRBJ1-1,TRBV7-2,TGTGCCAGCAGCTTAGCGGGGGGTGGCAACACTGAAGCTTTCTTT,CASSLAGGGNTEAFF
.,.,TRBJ1-1,TRBV7-6,TGTGCCAGCAGCCCAGACAGGTCGAACACTGAAGCTTTCTTT,CASSPDRSNTEAFF
TRBD2,.,TRBJ2-7,TRBV30,TGTGCCTGGAAGCGGGGGGCGAAGACATACGAGCAGTACTTC,CAWKRGAKTYEQYF
TRBD2,.,TRBJ2-3,TRBV11-2,TGTGCCAGCATCAAGAGGGGCGGGAGGCGGGGCACAGATACGCAGTATTTT,CASIKRGGRRGTDTQYF
TRBD1,.,TRBJ2-1,TRBV15,TGTGCCACCAGCAGAGGGGACAGATCTTTCTACAATGAGCAGTTCTTC,CATSRGDRSFYNEQFF